These T cell receptor beta chains were read from a single sample in a study of T cell responses to AZD1222 COVID-19 vaccine. Assay used: immunoSEQ multiplex PCR; TCRdb lists only in-frame clones, some missing. The sample includes 150,000 to 200,000 clones, 80% to 95% of them seen just once. The input for sequencing was peripheral blood, taken on day 0 of AZD1222 vaccination. All receptors derive from an adult in good health. CDR3s include the opening cysteine and the closing phenylalanine or tryptophan. A D gene is named only where the DNA matches it firmly. Size is omitted from some rows. Given values are once, few, many or a class for expanded clones.

D: .; V: TRBV2; size: .; J: TRBJ2-3; CDR3: CASTPTGQGGTDTQYF; DNA: TGTGCCAGCACCCCGACTGGGCAGGGAGGAACAGATACGCAGTATTTT
D: TRBD1; V: TRBV6-1; size: few; J: TRBJ1-6; CDR3: CASSDTGGYSPLHF; DNA: TGTGCCAGCAGTGATACAGGGGGCTACTCACCCCTCCACTTT
D: TRBD2; V: TRBV3-1/TRBV3-2; size: .; J: TRBJ2-5; CDR3: CASSQVGGGARETQYF; DNA: TGTGCCAGCAGCCAAGTTGGCGGGGGAGCACGGGAGACCCAGTACTTC
D: .; V: TRBV6-5; size: .; J: TRBJ1-1; CDR3: CASSLSISWNTEAFF; DNA: TGTGCCAGCAGTCTTTCGATCTCTTGGAACACTGAAGCTTTCTTT
D: TRBD2; V: TRBV14; size: .; J: TRBJ2-1; CDR3: CASSQEDSGGAGYNEQFF; DNA: TGTGCCAGCAGCCAAGAGGATAGCGGGGGGGCGGGCTACAATGAGCAGTTCTTC
D: TRBD1; V: TRBV24-1; size: .; J: TRBJ1-2; CDR3: CATSDSGGAEYGYTF; DNA: TGTGCCACCAGTGATTCAGGGGGGGCAGAATATGGCTACACCTTC
D: .; V: TRBV14; size: .; J: TRBJ2-5; CDR3: CASSQVSGDRETQYF; DNA: TGTGCCAGCAGCCAAGTCTCAGGGGATAGAGAGACCCAGTACTTC
D: .; V: TRBV6-1; size: .; J: TRBJ2-2; CDR3: CASSERGGTGELFF; DNA: TGTGCCAGCAGTGAAAGGGGGGGGACCGGGGAGCTGTTTTTT
D: .; V: TRBV11-2; size: .; J: TRBJ1-4; CDR3: CASSLVLSEKLFF; DNA: TGTGCCAGCAGCTTAGTTCTCAGTGAAAAACTGTTTTTT
D: .; V: TRBV6-2/TRBV6-3; size: .; J: TRBJ1-6; CDR3: CASSYSGTAGGTPLHF; DNA: TGTGCCAGCAGCTACTCCGGGACGGCCGGGGGGACACCCCTCCACTTT
D: .; V: TRBV6-5; size: .; J: TRBJ1-2; CDR3: CASSLFRQPYGYTF; DNA: TGTGCCAGCAGTCTTTTTCGACAGCCTTATGGCTACACCTTC
D: .; V: TRBV5-8; size: .; J: TRBJ2-1; CDR3: CASSPDSYNEQFF; DNA: TGTGCCAGCAGCCCTGACTCCTACAATGAGCAGTTCTTC
D: .; V: TRBV5-6; size: .; J: TRBJ2-5; CDR3: CASRVRLARETQYF; DNA: TGTGCCAGCAGGGTGAGGCTAGCGAGGGAGACCCAGTACTTC
D: TRBD1; V: TRBV11-2; size: once; J: TRBJ1-2; CDR3: CASSLASGQGGRGYTF; DNA: TGTGCCAGCAGCTTAGCCTCAGGACAGGGCGGAAGGGGCTACACCTTC
D: .; V: TRBV12-3/TRBV12-4; size: .; J: TRBJ2-1; CDR3: CASSPGHLTFF; DNA: TGTGCCAGCAGTCCCGGACACCTCACCTTCTTC
D: .; V: TRBV5-5; size: .; J: TRBJ2-5; CDR3: CASSLEDEKRDF; DNA: TGTGCCAGCAGCTTGGAGGACGAAAAGCGGGACTTC
D: .; V: TRBV6-5; size: few; J: TRBJ1-1; CDR3: CASIRQGTMNTEAFF; DNA: TGTGCCAGCATCAGGCAGGGAACTATGAACACTGAAGCTTTCTTT
D: .; V: TRBV7-6; size: .; J: TRBJ1-3; CDR3: CASSPAYRPTSSGNTIYF; DNA: TGTGCCAGCAGCCCAGCGTATCGCCCGACGAGCTCTGGAAACACCATATATTTT
D: .; V: TRBV6-5; size: .; J: TRBJ2-3; CDR3: CAKDQGPSTDTQYF; DNA: TGTGCCAAAGACCAGGGACCCAGCACAGATACGCAGTATTTT
D: .; V: TRBV9; size: .; J: TRBJ1-5; CDR3: CASSVDSTNQPQHF; DNA: TGTGCCAGCAGCGTAGACTCAACGAATCAGCCCCAGCATTTT
D: .; V: TRBV6-5; size: .; J: TRBJ1-1; CDR3: CASSYAPYRADTEAFF; DNA: TGTGCCAGCAGTTACGCCCCCTACAGGGCGGACACTGAAGCTTTCTTT
D: .; V: TRBV7-2; size: .; J: TRBJ1-4; CDR3: CASSLGGEEKLFF; DNA: TGTGCCAGCAGCTTAGGAGGTGAAGAAAAACTGTTTTTT
D: .; V: TRBV2; size: .; J: TRBJ2-3; CDR3: CASSDRSTDTQYF; DNA: TGTGCCAGCAGTGACCGGAGCACAGATACGCAGTATTTT
D: TRBD1; V: TRBV28; size: .; J: TRBJ1-3; CDR3: CASSSGTGVIFSGNTIYF; DNA: TGTGCCAGCAGTTCAGGGACAGGCGTGATATTCTCTGGAAACACCATATATTTT
D: .; V: TRBV6-5; size: .; J: TRBJ1-1; CDR3: CASRGNTEAFF; DNA: TGTGCCAGCAGGGGGAACACTGAAGCTTTCTTT
D: .; V: TRBV18; size: few; J: TRBJ1-3; CDR3: CASSPPGGTHSGNTIYF; DNA: TGTGCCAGCTCACCACCGGGGGGTACCCACTCTGGAAACACCATATATTTT
D: TRBD1; V: TRBV12-3/TRBV12-4; size: .; J: TRBJ1-2; CDR3: CASNDRAPYGYTF; DNA: TGTGCCAGTAACGACAGGGCGCCCTATGGCTACACCTTC
D: TRBD2; V: TRBV5-1; size: .; J: TRBJ2-1; CDR3: CASSVSGGSYNEQFF; DNA: TGCGCCAGCAGCGTCAGCGGGGGATCCTACAATGAGCAGTTCTTC
D: .; V: TRBV6-1; size: .; J: TRBJ1-2; CDR3: CASSETGNGGYTF; DNA: TGTGCCAGCAGTGAAACAGGGAACGGTGGCTACACCTTC
D: .; V: TRBV2; size: few; J: TRBJ2-7; CDR3: CASSGGYPKYYEQYF; DNA: TGTGCCAGCAGCGGGGGATACCCGAAATACTACGAGCAGTACTTC
D: .; V: TRBV30; size: .; J: TRBJ1-2; CDR3: CAWSVGELYGYTF; DNA: TGTGCCTGGAGTGTAGGAGAACTCTATGGCTACACCTTC
D: TRBD1; V: TRBV4-2; size: .; J: TRBJ1-1; CDR3: CASSPTDRVSEAFF; DNA: TGTGCCAGCAGCCCCACCGACAGGGTGTCTGAAGCTTTCTTT
D: TRBD2; V: TRBV6-5; size: .; J: TRBJ2-5; CDR3: CASNILAYETQYF; DNA: TGTGCCAGCAATATACTAGCGTACGAGACCCAGTACTTC
D: .; V: TRBV5-6; size: .; J: TRBJ1-6; CDR3: CASSLDPTGLSLHF; DNA: TGTGCCAGCAGCTTGGATCCCACGGGTCTATCCCTCCACTTT
D: TRBD2; V: TRBV28; size: few; J: TRBJ2-3; CDR3: CASRPLPGLAITDTQYF; DNA: TGTGCCAGCAGACCCCTCCCGGGACTAGCAATCACTGATACGCAGTATTTT
D: .; V: TRBV5-1; size: .; J: TRBJ2-3; CDR3: CASSLRSDTQYF; DNA: TGCGCCAGCAGCTTGCGCTCAGATACGCAGTATTTT
D: .; V: TRBV9; size: .; J: TRBJ1-2; CDR3: CASGPGSRDGYTF; DNA: TGTGCCAGCGGACCGGGGTCAAGGGATGGCTACACCTTC
D: TRBD1; V: TRBV7-2; size: .; J: TRBJ1-1; CDR3: CASSPGTGLEAFF; DNA: TGTGCCAGCAGCCCTGGGACAGGGCTTGAAGCTTTCTTT
D: .; V: TRBV4-1; size: .; J: TRBJ1-2; CDR3: CASSQDRGIRGYTF; DNA: TGCGCCAGCAGCCAAGATCGGGGCATTCGGGGCTACACCTTC